The 2 T cell receptor beta chains given below trace back to one sample, sequenced in a study of blood T cells in healthy people across ages. A second about 6 to 12 cycle PCR used barcoded and J-beta primers. Each CDR3 protein gets one entry after TCRdb re-called the 5' RACE reads with MiXCR. This table has 1.5 million to 2 million distinct CDR3 sequences, approximately 28% appearing once. Sequencing input: blood. These receptors originate from a woman aged 30 to 39 in good health.

This clonotype occurred a few times. The CDR3 nucleotides read TGTGCCAGCAGGCTACAGGGACGGGAGAAAGATACGCAGTATTTT. Translating gives CASRLQGREKDTQYF. V is TRBV3-1 and J is TRBJ2-3; D tentatively reads TRBD1 or TRBD2 (6 bases each). Germline V gene lookup returns CDR1 LGHDT and CDR2 YNNKEL (reference sequence). The CDR3 sequence is 15 residues long. Trimming shortened V by 6 bases and J by 5 bases, and 18 bases separated the two germline ends.

The table lists this clonotype with a few counts. The chain uses TRBV4-1 and TRBJ1-4; D unclear. Deletions cut 0 bases from V and 8 bases from J, with 13 bases between. Germline V gives CDR1 MGHRA, CDR2 YSYEKL. This CDR3 has 15 residues. CDR3 sequence: CASSQDPGIGEKLFF. CDR3 DNA sequence: TGCGCCAGCAGCCAAGACCCGGGGATTGGAGAAAAACTGTTTTTT.